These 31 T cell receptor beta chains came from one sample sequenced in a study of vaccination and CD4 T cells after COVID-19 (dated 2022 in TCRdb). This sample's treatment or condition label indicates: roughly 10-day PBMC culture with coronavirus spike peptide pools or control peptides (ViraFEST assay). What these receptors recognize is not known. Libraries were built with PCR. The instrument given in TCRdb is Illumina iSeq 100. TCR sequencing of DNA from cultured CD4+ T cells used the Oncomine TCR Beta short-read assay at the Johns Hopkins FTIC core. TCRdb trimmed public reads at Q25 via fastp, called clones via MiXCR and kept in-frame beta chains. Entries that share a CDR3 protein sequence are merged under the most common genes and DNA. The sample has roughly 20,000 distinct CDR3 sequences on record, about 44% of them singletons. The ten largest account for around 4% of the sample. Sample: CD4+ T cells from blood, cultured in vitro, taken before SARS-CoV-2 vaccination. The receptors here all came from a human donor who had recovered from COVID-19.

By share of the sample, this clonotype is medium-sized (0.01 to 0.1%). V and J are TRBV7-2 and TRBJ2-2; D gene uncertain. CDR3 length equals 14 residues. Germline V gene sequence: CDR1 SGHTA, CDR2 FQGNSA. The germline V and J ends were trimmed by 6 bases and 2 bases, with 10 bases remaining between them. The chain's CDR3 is CASRKESNTGELFF. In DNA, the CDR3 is TGTGCCAGCAGAAAAGAATCTAACACCGGGGAGCTGTTTTTT.

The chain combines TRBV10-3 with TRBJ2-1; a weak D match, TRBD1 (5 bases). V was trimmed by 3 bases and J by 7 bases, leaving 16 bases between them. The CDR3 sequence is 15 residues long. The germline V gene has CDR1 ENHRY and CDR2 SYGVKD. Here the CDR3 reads CAISEGTGPHNEQFF. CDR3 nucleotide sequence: TGTGCCATCAGTGAAGGTACAGGTCCCCATAATGAGCAGTTCTTC.

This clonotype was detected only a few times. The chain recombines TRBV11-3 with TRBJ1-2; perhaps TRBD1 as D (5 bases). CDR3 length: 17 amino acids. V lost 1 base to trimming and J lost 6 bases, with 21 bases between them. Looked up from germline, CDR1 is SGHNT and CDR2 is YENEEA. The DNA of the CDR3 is TGTGCCAGCAGCTTAGGCCGGTGGGGCCACGGGAACGATGGCTACACCTTC. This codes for CASSLGRWGHGNDGYTF.

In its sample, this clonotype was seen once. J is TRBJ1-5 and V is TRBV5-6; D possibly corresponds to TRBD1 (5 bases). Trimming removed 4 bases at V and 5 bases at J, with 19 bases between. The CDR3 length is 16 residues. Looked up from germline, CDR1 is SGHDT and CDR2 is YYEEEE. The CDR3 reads CASSVGGGRFYQPQHF. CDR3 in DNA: TGTGCCAGCAGCGTGGGGGGGGGAAGGTTCTATCAGCCCCAGCATTTT.

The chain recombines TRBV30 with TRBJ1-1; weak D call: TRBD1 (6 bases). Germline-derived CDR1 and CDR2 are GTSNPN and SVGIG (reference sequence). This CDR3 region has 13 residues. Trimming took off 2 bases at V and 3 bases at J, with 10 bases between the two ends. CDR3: CAWSPRGDTEAFF. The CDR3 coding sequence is TGTGCCTGGAGTCCAAGGGGGGACACTGAAGCTTTCTTT. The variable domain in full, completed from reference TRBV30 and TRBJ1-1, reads SQTIHQWPATLVQPVGSPLSLECTVEGTSNPNLYWYRQAAGRGLQLLFYSVGIGQISSEVPQNLSASRPQDRQFILSSKKLLLSDSGFYLCAWSPRGDTEAFFGQGTRLTVV.

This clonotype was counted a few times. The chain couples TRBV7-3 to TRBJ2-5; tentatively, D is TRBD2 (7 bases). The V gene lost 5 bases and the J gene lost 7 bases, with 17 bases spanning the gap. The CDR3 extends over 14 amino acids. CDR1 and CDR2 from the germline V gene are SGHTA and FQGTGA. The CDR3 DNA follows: TGTGCCAGCAGCGCGTCCGGGGGGCGAGGGACCCAGTACTTC. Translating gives CASSASGGRGTQYF. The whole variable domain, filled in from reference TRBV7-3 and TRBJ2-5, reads GAGVSQTPSNKVTEKGKYVELRCDPISGHTALYWYRQSLGQGPEFLIYFQGTGAADDSGLPNDRFFAVRPEGSVSTLKIQRTERGDSAVYLCASSASGGRGTQYFGPGTRLLVL.

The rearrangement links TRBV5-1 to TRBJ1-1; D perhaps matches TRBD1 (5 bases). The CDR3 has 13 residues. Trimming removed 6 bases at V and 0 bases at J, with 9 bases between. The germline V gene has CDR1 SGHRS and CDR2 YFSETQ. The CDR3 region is CASTRGMNTEAFF. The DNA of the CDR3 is TGCGCCAGCACCCGGGGGATGAACACTGAAGCTTTCTTT.

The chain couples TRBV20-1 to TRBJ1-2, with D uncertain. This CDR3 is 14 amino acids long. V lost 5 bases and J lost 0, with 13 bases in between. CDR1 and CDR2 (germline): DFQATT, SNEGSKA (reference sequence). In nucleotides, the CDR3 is TGCAGTGCTCCGAGGACCCCCGCTAACTATGGCTACACCTTC. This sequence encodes CSAPRTPANYGYTF.

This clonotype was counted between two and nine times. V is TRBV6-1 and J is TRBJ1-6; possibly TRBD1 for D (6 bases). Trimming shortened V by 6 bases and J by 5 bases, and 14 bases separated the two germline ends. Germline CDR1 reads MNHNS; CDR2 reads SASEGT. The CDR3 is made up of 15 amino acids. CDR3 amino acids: CASSRHRENNSPLHF. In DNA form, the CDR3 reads TGTGCCAGCAGCCGCCACAGGGAAAATAATTCACCCCTCCACTTT.

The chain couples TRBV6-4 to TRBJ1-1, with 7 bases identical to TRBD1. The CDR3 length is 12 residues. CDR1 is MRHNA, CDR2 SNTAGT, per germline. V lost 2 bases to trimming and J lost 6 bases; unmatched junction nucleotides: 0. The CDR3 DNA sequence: TGTGCCAGCAGTGACAGGGGGCCTGAAGCTTTCTTT. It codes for CASSDRGPEAFF.

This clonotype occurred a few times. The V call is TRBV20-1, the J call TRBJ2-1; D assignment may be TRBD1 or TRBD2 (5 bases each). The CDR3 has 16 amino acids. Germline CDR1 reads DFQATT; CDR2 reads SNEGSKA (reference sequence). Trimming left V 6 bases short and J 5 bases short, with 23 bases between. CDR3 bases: TGCAGTGCCGAGGGGCCCCAGCGGAGCTTCAACAATGAGCAGTTCTTC. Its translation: CSAEGPQRSFNNEQFF.

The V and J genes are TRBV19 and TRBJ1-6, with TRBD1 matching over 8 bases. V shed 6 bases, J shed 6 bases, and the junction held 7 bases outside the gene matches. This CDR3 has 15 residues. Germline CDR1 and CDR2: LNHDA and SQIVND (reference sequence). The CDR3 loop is CASRQDRATNSPLHF. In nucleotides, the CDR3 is TGTGCCAGTAGACAGGACAGGGCTACTAATTCACCCCTCCACTTT.

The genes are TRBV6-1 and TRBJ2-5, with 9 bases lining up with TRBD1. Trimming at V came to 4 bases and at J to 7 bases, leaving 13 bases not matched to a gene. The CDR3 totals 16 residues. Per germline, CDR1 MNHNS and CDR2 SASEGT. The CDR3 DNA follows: TGTGCCAGCAGTGCGTACCAACCACGGGGACAGGGGACCCAGTACTTC. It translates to CASSAYQPRGQGTQYF.

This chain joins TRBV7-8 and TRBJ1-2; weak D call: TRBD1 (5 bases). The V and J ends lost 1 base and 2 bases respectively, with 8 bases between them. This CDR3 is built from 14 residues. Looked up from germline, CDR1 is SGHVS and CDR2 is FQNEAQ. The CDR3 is CASSLGTSNYGYTF. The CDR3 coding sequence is TGTGCCAGCAGCTTAGGGACATCGAACTATGGCTACACCTTC.

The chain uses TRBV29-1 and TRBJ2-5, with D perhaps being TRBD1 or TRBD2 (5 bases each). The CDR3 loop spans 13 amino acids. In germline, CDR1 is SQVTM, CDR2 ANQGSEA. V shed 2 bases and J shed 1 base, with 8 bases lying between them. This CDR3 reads CSVETGLQETQYF. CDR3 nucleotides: TGCAGCGTTGAAACGGGGCTCCAAGAGACCCAGTACTTC.

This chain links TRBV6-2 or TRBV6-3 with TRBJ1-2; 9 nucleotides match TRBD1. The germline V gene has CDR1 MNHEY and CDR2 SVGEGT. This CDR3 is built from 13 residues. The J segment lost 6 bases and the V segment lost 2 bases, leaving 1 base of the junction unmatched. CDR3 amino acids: CASSYGQGNGYTF. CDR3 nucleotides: TGTGCCAGCAGTTACGGACAGGGGAATGGCTACACCTTC.

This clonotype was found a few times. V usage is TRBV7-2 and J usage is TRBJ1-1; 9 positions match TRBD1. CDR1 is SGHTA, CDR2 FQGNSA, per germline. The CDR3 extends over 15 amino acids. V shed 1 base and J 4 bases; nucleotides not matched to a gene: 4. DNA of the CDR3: TGTGCCAGCAGCTTAGACAGGGGGCGCAGCACTGAAGCTTTCTTT. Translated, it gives CASSLDRGRSTEAFF.

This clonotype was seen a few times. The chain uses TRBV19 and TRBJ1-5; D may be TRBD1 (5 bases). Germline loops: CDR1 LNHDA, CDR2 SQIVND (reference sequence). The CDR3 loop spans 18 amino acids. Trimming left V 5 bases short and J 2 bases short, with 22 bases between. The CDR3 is CASSLWGDADGGNQPQHF. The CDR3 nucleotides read TGTGCCAGTAGTTTGTGGGGCGACGCTGATGGTGGCAATCAGCCCCAGCATTTT.

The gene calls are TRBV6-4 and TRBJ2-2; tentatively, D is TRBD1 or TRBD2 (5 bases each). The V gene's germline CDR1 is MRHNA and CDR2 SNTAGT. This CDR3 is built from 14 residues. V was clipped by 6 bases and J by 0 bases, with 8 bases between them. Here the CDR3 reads CASREGPNTGELFF. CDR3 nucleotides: TGTGCCAGCAGAGAGGGACCGAACACCGGGGAGCTGTTTTTT.

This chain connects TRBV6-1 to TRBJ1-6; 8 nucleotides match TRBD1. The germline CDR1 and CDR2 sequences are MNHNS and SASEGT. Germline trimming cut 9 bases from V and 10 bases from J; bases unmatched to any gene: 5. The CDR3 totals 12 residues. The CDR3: CASQGAQSPLHF. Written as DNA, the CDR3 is TGTGCCAGTCAGGGGGCCCAGTCACCCCTCCACTTT.

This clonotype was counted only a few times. Written as DNA, the CDR3 is TGTGCCAGCAGCGCGCCGGGCGGGAGGGCCCAAGAGACCCAGTACTTC. Protein sequence: CASSAPGGRAQETQYF. This chain joins TRBV2 and TRBJ2-5, with 9 nucleotides matching TRBD2. The V and J ends lost 6 bases and 1 base, in that order; junction bases with no gene match: 9. From germline, CDR1 is SNHLY and CDR2 FYNNEI. This CDR3 contains 16 residues.

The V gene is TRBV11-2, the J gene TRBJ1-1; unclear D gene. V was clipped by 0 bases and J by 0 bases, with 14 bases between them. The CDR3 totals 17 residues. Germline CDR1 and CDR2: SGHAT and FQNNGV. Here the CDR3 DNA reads TGTGCCAGCAGCTTAGATCGGGTAGGGCCCATGAACACTGAAGCTTTCTTT. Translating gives CASSLDRVGPMNTEAFF.

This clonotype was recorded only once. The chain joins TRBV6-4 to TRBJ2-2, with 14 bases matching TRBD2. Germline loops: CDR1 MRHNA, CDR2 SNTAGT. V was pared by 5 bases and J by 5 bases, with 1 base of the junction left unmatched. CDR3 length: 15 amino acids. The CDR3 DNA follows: TGTGCCAGCAGTCGACTAGCGGGAGGGACCGGGGAGCTGTTTTTT. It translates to CASSRLAGGTGELFF.

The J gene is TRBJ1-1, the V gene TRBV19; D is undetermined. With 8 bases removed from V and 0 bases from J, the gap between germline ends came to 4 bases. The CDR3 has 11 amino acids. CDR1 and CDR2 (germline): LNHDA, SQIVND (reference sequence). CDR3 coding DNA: TGTGCCAGTTTGGTGAACACTGAAGCTTTCTTT. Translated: CASLVNTEAFF. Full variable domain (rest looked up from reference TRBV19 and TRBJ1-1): DGGITQSPKYLFRKEGQNVTLSCEQNLNHDAMYWYRQDPGQGLRLIYYSQIVNDFQKGDIAEGYSVSREKKESFPLTVTSAQKNPTAFYLCASLVNTEAFFGQGTRLTVV.

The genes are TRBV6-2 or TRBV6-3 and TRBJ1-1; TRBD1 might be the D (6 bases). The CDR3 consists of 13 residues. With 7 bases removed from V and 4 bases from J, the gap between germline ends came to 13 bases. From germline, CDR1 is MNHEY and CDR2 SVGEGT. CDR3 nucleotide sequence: TGTGCCAGCATGCGGGGGCAGAGCACTGAAGCTTTCTTT. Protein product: CASMRGQSTEAFF.

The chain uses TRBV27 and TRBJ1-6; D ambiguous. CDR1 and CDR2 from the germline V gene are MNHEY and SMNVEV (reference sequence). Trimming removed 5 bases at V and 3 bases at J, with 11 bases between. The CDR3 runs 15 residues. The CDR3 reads CASSRPAGYNSPLHF. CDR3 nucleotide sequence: TGTGCCAGCAGTAGACCCGCAGGCTATAATTCACCCCTCCACTTT.

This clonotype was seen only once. This CDR3 is CAWSPVGVTGANVLTF. DNA for the CDR3: TGTGCCTGGAGCCCCGTCGGAGTAACTGGGGCCAACGTCCTGACTTTC. The chain has TRBV30 and TRBJ2-6; no firm D call. Trimming removed 3 bases from V and 2 bases from J, with 14 bases in between. CDR3 size: 16 residues. Germline CDR1 GTSNPN, CDR2 SVGIG (reference sequence).

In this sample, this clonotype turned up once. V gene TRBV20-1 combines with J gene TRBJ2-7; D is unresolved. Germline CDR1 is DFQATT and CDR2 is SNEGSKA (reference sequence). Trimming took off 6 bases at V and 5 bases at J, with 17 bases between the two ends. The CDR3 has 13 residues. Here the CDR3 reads CSAALGLDDEQYF. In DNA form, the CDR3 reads TGCAGTGCCGCGCTAGGCTTAGATGACGAGCAGTACTTC.

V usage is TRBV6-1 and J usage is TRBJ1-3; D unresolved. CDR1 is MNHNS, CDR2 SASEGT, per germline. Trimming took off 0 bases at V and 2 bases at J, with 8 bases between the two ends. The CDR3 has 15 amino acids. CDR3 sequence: CASSEAGVTGNTIYF. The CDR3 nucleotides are TGTGCCAGCAGTGAAGCGGGTGTGACTGGAAACACCATATATTTT.

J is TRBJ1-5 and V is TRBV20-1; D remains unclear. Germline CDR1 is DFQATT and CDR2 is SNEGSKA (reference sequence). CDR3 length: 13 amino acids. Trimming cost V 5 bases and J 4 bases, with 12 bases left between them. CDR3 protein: CSAQDVANQPQHF. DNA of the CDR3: TGCAGTGCTCAGGACGTAGCAAATCAGCCCCAGCATTTT.

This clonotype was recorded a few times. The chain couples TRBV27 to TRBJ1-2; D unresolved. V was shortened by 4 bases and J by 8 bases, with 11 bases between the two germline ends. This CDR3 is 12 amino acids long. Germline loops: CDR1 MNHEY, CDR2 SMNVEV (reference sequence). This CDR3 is CASSSGMGGYTF. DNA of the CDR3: TGTGCCAGCAGTTCGGGGATGGGCGGCTACACCTTC.